These 30 T cell receptor beta chains were sequenced from one sample in a study of blood T cell repertoires in COVID-19. Repertoires were generated with immunoSEQ multiplex PCR, while TCRdb's copy carries only in-frame clones and drops some. The repertoire holds approximately 230,000 clones, 88% seen once, with over 1.2% in the top ten. The sequenced sample was peripheral blood. The receptor source for this set is a man older than 75 with acute or convalescent COVID-19.

The V and J genes are TRBV5-1 and TRBJ1-6, with D possibly matching TRBD1 (6 bases). The CDR3 covers 15 residues. CDR1 and CDR2 from the germline V gene are SGHRS and YFSETQ. Trimming took 3 bases from V and 9 from J, leaving 16 bases between them. The CDR3 bases are TGCGCCAGCAGCTCGGGACATGAAGGCCTTTCACCCCTCCACTTT. This gives the protein CASSSGHEGLSPLHF.

The sample holds a few counts of this clone. This chain joins TRBV5-8 and TRBJ1-1; no firm D call. There are 15 residues in the CDR3. The V gene lost 8 bases and the J gene lost 1 base, with 18 bases spanning the gap. CDR1 SGHTS and CDR2 YDEGEE come from the germline V gene. The CDR3 sequence: CARRTFGRGNTEAFF. The CDR3 region has the DNA TGTGCCAGACGCACCTTTGGACGGGGGAACACTGAAGCTTTCTTT.

This chain connects TRBV2 to TRBJ1-3; D ambiguous. Germline assignment: CDR1 SNHLY and CDR2 FYNNEI. CDR3 length: 12 amino acids. V was trimmed by 8 bases and J by 4 bases, leaving 9 bases between them. DNA of the CDR3: TGTGCCAGCGCGGGAGCCGGAAACACCATATATTTT. This encodes CASAGAGNTIYF. Based on the CDR3 plus reference TRBV2 and TRBJ1-3, the full variable domain is EPEVTQTPSHQVTQMGQEVILRCVPISNHLYFYWYRQILGQKVEFLVSFYNNEISEKSEIFDDQFSVERPDGSNFTLKIRSTKLEDSAMYFCASAGAGNTIYFGEGSWLTVV.

The genes are TRBV6-2 or TRBV6-3 and TRBJ1-2; D gene uncertain. Germline lookup yields CDR1 MNHEY and CDR2 SVGEGT. Trimming stripped 6 bases from V and 8 bases from J, with 13 bases between. CDR3 length: 12 residues. The CDR3 here is CASSRDGGGYTF. As DNA, the CDR3 is TGTGCCAGCAGCCGAGACGGCGGCGGCTACACCTTC.

The chain uses TRBV29-1 and TRBJ2-3; TRBD1 aligns across 8 bases. J gave up 0 bases and V 6 bases, and 14 bases lay outside the gene matches. CDR3 length equals 17 residues. Germline CDR1 SQVTM, CDR2 ANQGSEA. The CDR3 sequence is CSVYLARTGKSTDTQYF. The CDR3 nucleotides are TGCAGCGTCTACCTCGCCAGGACAGGGAAGAGCACAGATACGCAGTATTTT.

The chain uses TRBV5-5 and TRBJ1-4; the D is unclear. The germline V gene encodes CDR1 SGHKS and CDR2 YYEKEE (reference sequence). V lost 1 base and J lost 0, with 7 bases in between. The CDR3 is 15 amino acids. The CDR3 coding sequence is TGTGCCAGCAGCTTGACGGTGGCAACTAATGAAAAACTGTTTTTT. It is translated as CASSLTVATNEKLFF.

As concerns this clone: The same CDR3 is also encoded by other DNA sequences in this sample. The chain is built from TRBV5-1 and TRBJ1-3; a possible D gene is TRBD1 (6 bases). Trimming left V 0 bases short and J 4 bases short, with 8 bases between. CDR1 is SGHRS, CDR2 YFSETQ, per germline. The CDR3 has 14 residues. CDR3 sequence reads: CASSLAGDGNTIYF. The CDR3 DNA reads as TGCGCCAGCAGCTTGGCAGGGGACGGAAACACCATATATTTT.

V usage is TRBV29-1 and J usage is TRBJ2-3, with D possibly matching TRBD2 (5 bases). Germline CDR1 SQVTM, CDR2 ANQGSEA. V was trimmed by 4 bases and J by 1 base, leaving 15 bases between them. This CDR3 has 15 amino acids. CDR3 protein: CSVVRTDIRTDTQYF. CDR3 bases: TGCAGCGTTGTTCGGACTGACATACGCACAGATACGCAGTATTTT.

Regarding this clone: Other DNA sequences within the sample encode an identical CDR3. V is TRBV9 and J is TRBJ2-3; TRBD2 might be the D (6 bases). The germline CDR1 and CDR2 sequences are SGDLS and YYNGEE. V was shortened by 3 bases and J by 1 base, with 9 bases between the two germline ends. This CDR3 has 14 amino acids. DNA for the CDR3: TGTGCCAGCAGCGCCTCGGGAGGCACAGATACGCAGTATTTT. This codes for CASSASGGTDTQYF.

The V gene is TRBV4-3, the J gene TRBJ2-1; TRBD2 aligns across 11 bases. V gave up 0 bases and J gave up 8 bases; unmatched junction bases: 0. Germline assignment: CDR1 LGHNA and CDR2 YSLEER. The CDR3 runs 14 residues. CDR3 in DNA: TGCGCCAGCAGCCAAGATAGCGGGAGGGATGAGCAGTTCTTC. As protein: CASSQDSGRDEQFF.

The chain recombines TRBV25-1 with TRBJ1-1, with D unclear. V shed 6 bases and J shed 4 bases, with 15 bases lying between them. CDR1 and CDR2 (germline): MGHDK, SYGVNS. CDR3 length equals 14 residues. The CDR3 DNA reads TGTGCCAGCAGCCAAGACCCGGGGAGCACTGAAGCTTTCTTT. Its protein is CASSQDPGSTEAFF.

V gene TRBV10-3 combines with J gene TRBJ1-1; D gene uncertain. The V end was cut by 4 bases, the J end by 0 bases, with 9 bases between. Per germline, CDR1 ENHRY and CDR2 SYGVKD. The CDR3 is made up of 14 amino acids. CDR3 DNA: TGTGCCATCAGTGTGGGAGTTATGAACACTGAAGCTTTCTTT. It is translated as CAISVGVMNTEAFF.

The chain uses TRBV19 and TRBJ1-5; a possible D gene is TRBD1 (6 bases). Germline values: CDR1 LNHDA, CDR2 SQIVND (reference sequence). The CDR3 is made up of 15 amino acids. The V gene lost 6 bases and the J gene lost 3 bases, with 15 bases spanning the gap. CDR3 region: CASRPGHGDNQPQHF. In nucleotides, the CDR3 is TGTGCCAGTAGGCCGGGACACGGGGACAATCAGCCCCAGCATTTT.

For this clone: The sample has other DNA sequences that encode this CDR3 too. The rearrangement joins TRBV29-1 to TRBJ1-4; the match to TRBD1 covers 8 bases. The CDR3 has 12 amino acids. Trimming at V came to 6 bases and at J to 5 bases, leaving 2 bases not matched to a gene. Germline values: CDR1 SQVTM, CDR2 ANQGSEA. CDR3 DNA sequence: TGCAGCGTAGGACAGGGAAATGAAAAACTGTTTTTT. Residues: CSVGQGNEKLFF.

This chain uses TRBV29-1 with TRBJ1-2, with a possible D match to TRBD1 (6 bases). V lost 4 bases to trimming and J lost 0 bases, with 9 bases between them. This CDR3 contains 13 residues. Per the germline V gene, CDR1 is SQVTM and CDR2 is ANQGSEA. This chain's CDR3 is CSVGDTSNYGYTF. CDR3 bases: TGCAGCGTTGGGGACACCTCTAACTATGGCTACACCTTC.

This sequence joins TRBV18 and TRBJ1-6; the D gene is possibly TRBD1 (6 bases). Between the trimmed V and J ends, which lost 4 bases and 0 bases, there was a span of 10 bases. Germline V gene lookup returns CDR1 KGHSH and CDR2 LQKENI. The CDR3 is made up of 16 amino acids. CDR3 in DNA: TGTGCCAGCTCACTGGACAGTTCCTCCTATAATTCACCCCTCCACTTT. Protein product: CASSLDSSSYNSPLHF.

The rearrangement uses TRBV7-2 and TRBJ2-1; 10 bases fit TRBD2. Unmatched junction bases numbered 13, after V lost 5 bases and J lost 9 bases. Germline V gene data show CDR1 as SGHTA and CDR2 as FQGNSA. The CDR3 has 16 amino acids. The DNA for the CDR3 is TGTGCCAGCAGCGTACGTAGCGGGGGGCCCCTCGGTGAGCAGTTCTTC. Translation gives CASSVRSGGPLGEQFF.

This chain connects TRBV7-2 to TRBJ2-3; the D gene is possibly TRBD2 (5 bases). The V end was cut by 1 base, the J end by 0 bases, with 11 bases between. Germline loops: CDR1 SGHTA, CDR2 FQGNSA. The CDR3 has 16 residues. CDR3 sequence: CASSLVGWTSTDTQYF. In DNA form, the CDR3 reads TGTGCCAGCAGCTTAGTTGGTTGGACTAGCACAGATACGCAGTATTTT. The full variable domain, in which reference TRBV7-2 and TRBJ2-3 provide the parts outside the CDR3, is GAGVSQSPSNKVTEKGKDVELRCDPISGHTALYWYRQSLGQGLEFLIYFQGNSAPDKSGLPSDRFSAERTGGSVSTLTIQRTQQEDSAVYLCASSLVGWTSTDTQYFGPGTRLTVL.

This clone occurred a few times. Other DNA sequences in this sample translate to the same CDR3. The chain links TRBV12-3 or TRBV12-4 to TRBJ1-1; tentative D call: TRBD1 (6 bases). This CDR3 has 13 residues. V was cut by 2 bases and J by 5 bases, with 9 bases left in between. This CDR3 reads CASSLQGNTEAFF. Here the CDR3 DNA reads TGTGCCAGCAGTTTACAGGGGAATACTGAAGCTTTCTTT.

Written as DNA, the CDR3 is TGTGCCAGCAGCCCGGGACTCAGAACCGGGGAGCTGTTTTTT. As protein: CASSPGLRTGELFF. The rearrangement links TRBV5-4 to TRBJ2-2; tentatively, D is TRBD2 (6 bases). The CDR3 has 14 amino acids. The germline V gene encodes CDR1 SGHNT and CDR2 YYREEE (reference sequence). V gave up 4 bases and J gave up 5 bases, with 12 bases separating them.

The chain carries TRBV3-1 (or the pseudogene TRBV3-2) and TRBJ2-5; 7 bases match TRBD1. The CDR3 runs 14 residues. CDR1 LGHDT and CDR2 YNNKEL come from the germline V gene (reference sequence). V dropped 1 base and J dropped 9; count of bases not matched to a gene: 8. CDR3 in amino acids: CASSQAVQGRAQYF. As DNA, the CDR3 is TGTGCCAGCAGCCAAGCCGTACAGGGGCGGGCCCAGTACTTC.

This rearrangement joins TRBV7-2 to TRBJ2-5; TRBD1 aligns across 7 bases. V lost 4 bases to trimming and J lost 6 bases; unmatched junction nucleotides: 2. The CDR3 is 12 residues long. The germline CDR1 and CDR2 sequences are SGHTA and FQGNSA. The CDR3 bases are TGTGCCAGCAGCTCGGACAGGCAGACCCAGTACTTC. This sequence encodes CASSSDRQTQYF.

This chain's CDR3 is CASSRGLAVQETQYF. CDR3 nucleotide sequence: TGTGCCAGCAGCCGGGGACTAGCGGTTCAAGAGACCCAGTACTTC. The chain uses TRBV28 and TRBJ2-5, with 11 bases matching TRBD2. The CDR3 spans 15 residues. Germline trimming cut 6 bases from V and 2 bases from J; bases unmatched to any gene: 5. Germline V lookup: CDR1 MDHEN, CDR2 SYDVKM.

This chain connects TRBV7-5 to TRBJ2-1; TRBD2, the table's D call, lacks a check against the DNA. TRBV7-5 constitutes a pseudogene. The CDR3 length is 14 residues. CDR3 coding DNA: TGTGCCAGAAGCTTAGGACCCGGGACTTGTGAGCAGTTCTTC. Translation: CARSLGPGTCEQFF.

The V and J genes are TRBV19 and TRBJ2-4, with 7 bases fitting TRBD1. The CDR3 loop spans 16 amino acids. The J segment lost 13 bases and the V segment lost 6 bases, leaving 21 bases of the junction unmatched. Germline CDR1 and CDR2: LNHDA and SQIVND (reference sequence). CDR3 loop: CASRTGQLSTWGPQYF. DNA of the CDR3: TGTGCCAGTAGAACGGGACAGCTCTCGACTTGGGGACCCCAGTACTTC. The full variable domain, its missing parts supplied by reference TRBV19 and TRBJ2-4, is DGGITQSPKYLFRKEGQNVTLSCEQNLNHDAMYWYRQDPGQGLRLIYYSQIVNDFQKGDIAEGYSVSREKKESFPLTVTSAQKNPTAFYLCASRTGQLSTWGPQYFGAGTRLSVL.

This chain joins TRBV7-2 and TRBJ2-5; D is undetermined. The V gene lost 5 bases and the J gene lost 2 bases, with 3 bases spanning the gap. The CDR3 has 11 amino acids. Germline V gives CDR1 SGHTA, CDR2 FQGNSA. The CDR3 DNA reads as TGTGCCAGCAGCCGGCAAGAGACCCAGTACTTC. Translating it yields CASSRQETQYF.

The chain recombines TRBV7-9 with TRBJ2-3; D not certain. Germline CDR1 and CDR2: SEHNR and FQNEAQ (reference sequence). Trimming pared 0 bases from V and 0 bases from J, leaving 7 bases between. This CDR3 is 15 amino acids long. The CDR3 sequence is CASSLAPSSTDTQYF. CDR3 DNA sequence: TGTGCCAGCAGCTTAGCCCCCAGTAGCACAGATACGCAGTATTTT.

V usage is TRBV7-9 and J usage is TRBJ1-5; D remains unclear. With 1 base removed from V and 5 bases from J, the gap between germline ends came to 9 bases. CDR3 size: 14 residues. Germline loops: CDR1 SEHNR, CDR2 FQNEAQ (reference sequence). This CDR3 is CASSLGGIDQPQHF. DNA for the CDR3: TGTGCCAGCAGCTTAGGAGGGATCGATCAGCCCCAGCATTTT.

This clone turned up a few times. The chain recombines TRBV28 with TRBJ1-4, with D tentatively TRBD1 (6 bases). CDR3 length equals 14 residues. CDR1 is MDHEN and CDR2 is SYDVKM in the germline V gene. V lost 5 bases and J 4 bases, leaving 11 bases between the germline ends. CDR3 sequence: CASSKQGFNEKLFF. CDR3 in DNA: TGTGCCAGCAGTAAGCAGGGGTTTAATGAAAAACTGTTTTTT.

V gene TRBV28 combines with J gene TRBJ2-1, with 12 bases aligning to TRBD2. This CDR3 comprises 16 residues. The germline gives CDR1 MDHEN, CDR2 SYDVKM. V lost 3 bases and J lost 6; bases outside the gene matches: 6. In DNA form, the CDR3 reads TGTGCCAGCAGTTTCGCCGGGACTAGCGGGTTCAATGAGCAGTTCTTC. This encodes CASSFAGTSGFNEQFF.